A single TCR beta chain is shown here with its context. This sample is part of a study of CD8 T cells in ankylosing spondylitis. This CDR3 spans 11 amino acids. Germline-derived CDR1 and CDR2 are SEHNR and FQNEAQ (reference sequence). Trimming removed 5 bases at V and 8 bases at J, with 7 bases between. One entry per CDR3 protein, called by TCRdb with MiXCR from the 5' RACE reads. Among some 240,000 distinct CDR3 sequences listed, under 20% were seen once. Sequencing used blood, either unsorted or a sorted T cell fraction (not recorded which). The chain has TRBV7-9 and TRBJ2-1; unclear D gene. This TCR was recovered from a male donor with ankylosing spondylitis or in good health (not recorded which). The CDR3 here is CASSRPDEQFF. DNA for the CDR3: TGTGCCAGCAGCCGGCCTGATGAGCAGTTCTTC.